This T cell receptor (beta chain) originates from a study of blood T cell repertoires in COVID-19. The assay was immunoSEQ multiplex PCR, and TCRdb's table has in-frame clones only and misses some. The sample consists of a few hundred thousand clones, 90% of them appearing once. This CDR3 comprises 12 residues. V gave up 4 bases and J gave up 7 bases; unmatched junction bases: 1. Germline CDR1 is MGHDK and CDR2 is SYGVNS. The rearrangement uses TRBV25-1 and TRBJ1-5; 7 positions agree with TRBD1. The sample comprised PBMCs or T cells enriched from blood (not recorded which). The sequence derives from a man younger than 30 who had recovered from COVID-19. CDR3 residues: CASSVGGQPQHF. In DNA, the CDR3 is TGTGCCAGCAGTGTAGGGGGCCAGCCCCAGCATTTT.